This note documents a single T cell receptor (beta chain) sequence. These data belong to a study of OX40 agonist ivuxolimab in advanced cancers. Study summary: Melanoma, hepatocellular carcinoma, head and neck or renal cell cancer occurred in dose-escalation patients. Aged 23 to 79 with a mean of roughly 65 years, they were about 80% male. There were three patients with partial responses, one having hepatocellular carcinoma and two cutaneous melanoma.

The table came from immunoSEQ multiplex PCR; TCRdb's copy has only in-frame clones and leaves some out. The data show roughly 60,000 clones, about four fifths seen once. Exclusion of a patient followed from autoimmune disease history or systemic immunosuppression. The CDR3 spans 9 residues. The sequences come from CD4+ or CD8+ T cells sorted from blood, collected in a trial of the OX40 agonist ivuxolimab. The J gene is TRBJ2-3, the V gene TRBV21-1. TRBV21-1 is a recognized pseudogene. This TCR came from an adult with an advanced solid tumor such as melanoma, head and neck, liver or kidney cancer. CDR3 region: CVRTDTQYF. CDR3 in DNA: TGTGTCAGAACGGATACGCAGTATTTT.